The text below deals with one TCR beta chain. Its antigen is still unknown. The data originate from a study of post-analysis software for immune sequencing data. Study conclusions and caveats: Patients used four to six TRBV segments, including TRBV5-6, TRBV5-1 and TRBV20-1, more often than controls. Normalized Chao1 diversity was significantly reduced in patients versus controls.

Between the trimmed V and J ends, which lost 8 bases and 5 bases, there was a span of 12 bases. This CDR3 has 12 amino acids. cDNA libraries for TCR beta contained unique molecular identifiers. Out of roughly 0.85 to 10 million T cells, about 500,000 cDNA molecules were generated. TCRdb reprocessed the PCR reads with MiXCR, giving one entry per CDR3 protein. The table shows fewer than 550,000 distinct CDR3 sequences, with approximately 31% occurring only once. This receptor was taken from a girl under 18 with multiple sclerosis. This rearrangement joins TRBV12-3 or TRBV12-4 to TRBJ1-1; D is possibly TRBD1 (5 bases). The source material was blood. In DNA, the CDR3 is TGTGCCAGCTACCGACAGAAAACTGAAGCTTTCTTT. This gives the protein CASYRQKTEAFF.